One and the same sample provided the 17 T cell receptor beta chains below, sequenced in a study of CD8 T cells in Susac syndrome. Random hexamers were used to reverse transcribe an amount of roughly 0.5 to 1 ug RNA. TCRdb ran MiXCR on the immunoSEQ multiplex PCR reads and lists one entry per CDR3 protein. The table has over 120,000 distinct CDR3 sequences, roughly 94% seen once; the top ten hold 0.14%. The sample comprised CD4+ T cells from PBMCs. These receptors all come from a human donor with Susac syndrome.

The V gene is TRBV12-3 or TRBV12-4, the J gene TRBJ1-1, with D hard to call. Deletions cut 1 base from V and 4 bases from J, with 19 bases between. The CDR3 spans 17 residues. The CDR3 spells CASSLGALLSSSTEAFF. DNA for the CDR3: TGTGCCAGCAGTTTAGGAGCTCTCCTTTCGAGCAGCACTGAAGCTTTCTTT.

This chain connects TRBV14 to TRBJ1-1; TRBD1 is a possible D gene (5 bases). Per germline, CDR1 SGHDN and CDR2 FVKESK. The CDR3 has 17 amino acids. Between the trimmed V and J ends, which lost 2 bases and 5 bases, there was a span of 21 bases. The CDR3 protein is CASSQREGLRTSTEAFF. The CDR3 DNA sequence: TGTGCCAGCAGCCAAAGGGAGGGGCTACGAACATCTACTGAAGCTTTCTTT.

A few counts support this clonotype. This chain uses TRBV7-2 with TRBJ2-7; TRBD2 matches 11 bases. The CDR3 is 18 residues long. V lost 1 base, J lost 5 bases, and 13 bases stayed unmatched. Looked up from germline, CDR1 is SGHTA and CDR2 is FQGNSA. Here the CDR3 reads CASSLGIAGGPFIHEQYF. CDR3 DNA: TGTGCCAGCAGCTTAGGTATAGCGGGAGGGCCGTTCATCCACGAGCAGTACTTC.

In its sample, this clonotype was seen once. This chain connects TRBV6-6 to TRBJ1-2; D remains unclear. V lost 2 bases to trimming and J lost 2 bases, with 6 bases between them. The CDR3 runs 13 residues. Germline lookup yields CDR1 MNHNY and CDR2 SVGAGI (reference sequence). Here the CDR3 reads CASSYPRNYGYTF. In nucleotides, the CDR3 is TGTGCCAGCAGTTACCCCAGGAACTATGGCTACACCTTC.

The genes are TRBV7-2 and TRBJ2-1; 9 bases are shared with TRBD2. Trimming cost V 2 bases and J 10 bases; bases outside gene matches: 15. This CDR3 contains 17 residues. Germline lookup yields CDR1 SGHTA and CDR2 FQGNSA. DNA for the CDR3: TGTGCCAGCAGCTTAATGGGAAGCGGGAGGTCTGTTGGCGAGCAGTTCTTC. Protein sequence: CASSLMGSGRSVGEQFF.

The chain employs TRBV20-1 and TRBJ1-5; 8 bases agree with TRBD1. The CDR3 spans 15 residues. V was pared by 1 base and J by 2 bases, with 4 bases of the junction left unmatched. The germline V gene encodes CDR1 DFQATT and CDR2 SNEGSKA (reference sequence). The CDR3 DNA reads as TGCAGTGCTAGAGCCCCGACAGGGGGCAATCAGCCCCAGCATTTT. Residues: CSARAPTGGNQPQHF.

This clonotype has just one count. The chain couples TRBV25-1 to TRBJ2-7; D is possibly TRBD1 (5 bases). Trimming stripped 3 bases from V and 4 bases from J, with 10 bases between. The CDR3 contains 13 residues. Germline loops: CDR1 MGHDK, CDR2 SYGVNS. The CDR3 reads CASSDGREYEQYF. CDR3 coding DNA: TGTGCCAGCAGTGATGGCAGGGAATACGAGCAGTACTTC.

CDR3 sequence (DNA): TGCAGTGCCAACCCCGGGAGCCCAGATACGCAGTATTTT. This codes for CSANPGSPDTQYF. The rearrangement uses TRBV20-1 and TRBJ2-3; possible D gene TRBD2, 6 bases. The CDR3 is 13 residues long. From germline, CDR1 is DFQATT and CDR2 SNEGSKA (reference sequence). Trimming took off 6 bases at V and 4 bases at J, with 14 bases between the two ends.

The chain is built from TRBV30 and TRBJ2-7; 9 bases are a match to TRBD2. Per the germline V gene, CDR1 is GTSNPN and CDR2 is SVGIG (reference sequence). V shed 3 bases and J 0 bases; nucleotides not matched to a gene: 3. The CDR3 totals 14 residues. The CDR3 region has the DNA TGTGCCTGGAGATCTAGCGGGGTCTCCTACGAGCAGTACTTC. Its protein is CAWRSSGVSYEQYF.

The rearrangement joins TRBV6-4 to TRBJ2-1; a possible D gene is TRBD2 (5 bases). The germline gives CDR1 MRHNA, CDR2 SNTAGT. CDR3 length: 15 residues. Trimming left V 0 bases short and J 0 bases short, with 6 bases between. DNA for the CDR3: TGTGCCAGCAGTGACTCGAGCGGCTCCTACAATGAGCAGTTCTTC. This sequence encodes CASSDSSGSYNEQFF.

CDR3 nucleotides: TGTGCCAGCAGTCTGGACAGAGCTTCTAACTATGGCTACACCTTC. Its translation: CASSLDRASNYGYTF. The gene calls are TRBV2 and TRBJ1-2, with a tentative D call TRBD1 (6 bases). Germline V gene data show CDR1 as SNHLY and CDR2 as FYNNEI. Deletions cut 5 bases from V and 0 bases from J, with 13 bases between. The CDR3 is 15 residues long.

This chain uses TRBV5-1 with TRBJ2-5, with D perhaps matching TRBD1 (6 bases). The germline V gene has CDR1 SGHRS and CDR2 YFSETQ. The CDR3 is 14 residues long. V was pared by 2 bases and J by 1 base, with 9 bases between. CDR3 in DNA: TGCGCCAGCAGCTTAGGACAGCGCCAAGAGACCCAGTACTTC. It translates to CASSLGQRQETQYF.

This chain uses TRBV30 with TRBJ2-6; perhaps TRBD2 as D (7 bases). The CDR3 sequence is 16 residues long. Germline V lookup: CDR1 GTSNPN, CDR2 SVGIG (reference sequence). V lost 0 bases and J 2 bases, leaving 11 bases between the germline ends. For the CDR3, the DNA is TGTGCCTGGAGTGTAATGGGGGGGCCTGGGGCCAACGTCCTGACTTTC. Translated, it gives CAWSVMGGPGANVLTF.

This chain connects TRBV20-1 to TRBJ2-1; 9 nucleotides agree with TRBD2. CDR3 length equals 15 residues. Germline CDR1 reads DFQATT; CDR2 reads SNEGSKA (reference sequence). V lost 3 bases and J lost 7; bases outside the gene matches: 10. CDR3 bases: TGCAGTGCTAGTGTGACTAGCGGAGGGGGGAATGAGCAGTTCTTC. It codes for CSASVTSGGGNEQFF.

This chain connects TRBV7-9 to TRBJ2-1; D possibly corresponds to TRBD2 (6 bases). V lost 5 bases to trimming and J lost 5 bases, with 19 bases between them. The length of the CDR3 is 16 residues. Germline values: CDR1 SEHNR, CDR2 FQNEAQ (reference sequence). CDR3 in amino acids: CASSGRSASVHNEQFF. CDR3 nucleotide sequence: TGTGCCAGCAGCGGGAGGTCGGCTAGCGTCCACAATGAGCAGTTCTTC.

The CDR3 DNA reads as TGTGCCTGGAGTCTAGCGGGGGGCGCCTACGAGCAGTACTTC. Its translation is CAWSLAGGAYEQYF. The V gene is TRBV30, the J gene TRBJ2-7; 11 nucleotides agree with TRBD2. Germline V gene data show CDR1 as GTSNPN and CDR2 as SVGIG (reference sequence). The V segment lost 2 bases and the J segment 2 bases; nucleotides outside the gene matches: 2. The CDR3 contains 14 residues. Complete variable domain (other parts from reference TRBV30 and TRBJ2-7): SQTIHQWPATLVQPVGSPLSLECTVEGTSNPNLYWYRQAAGRGLQLLFYSVGIGQISSEVPQNLSASRPQDRQFILSSKKLLLSDSGFYLCAWSLAGGAYEQYFGPGTRLTVT.

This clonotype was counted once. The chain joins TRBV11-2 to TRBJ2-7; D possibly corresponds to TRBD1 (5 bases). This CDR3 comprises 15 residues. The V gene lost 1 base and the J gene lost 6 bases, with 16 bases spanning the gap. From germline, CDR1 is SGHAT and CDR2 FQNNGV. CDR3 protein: CASSLVGQGLTEQYF. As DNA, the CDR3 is TGTGCCAGCAGCTTAGTTGGACAAGGCTTGACCGAGCAGTACTTC. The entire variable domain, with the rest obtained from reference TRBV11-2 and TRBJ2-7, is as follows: EAGVAQSPRYKIIEKRQSVAFWCNPISGHATLYWYQQILGQGPKLLIQFQNNGVVDDSQLPKDRFSAERLKGVDSTLKIQPAKLEDSAVYLCASSLVGQGLTEQYFGPGTRLTVT.